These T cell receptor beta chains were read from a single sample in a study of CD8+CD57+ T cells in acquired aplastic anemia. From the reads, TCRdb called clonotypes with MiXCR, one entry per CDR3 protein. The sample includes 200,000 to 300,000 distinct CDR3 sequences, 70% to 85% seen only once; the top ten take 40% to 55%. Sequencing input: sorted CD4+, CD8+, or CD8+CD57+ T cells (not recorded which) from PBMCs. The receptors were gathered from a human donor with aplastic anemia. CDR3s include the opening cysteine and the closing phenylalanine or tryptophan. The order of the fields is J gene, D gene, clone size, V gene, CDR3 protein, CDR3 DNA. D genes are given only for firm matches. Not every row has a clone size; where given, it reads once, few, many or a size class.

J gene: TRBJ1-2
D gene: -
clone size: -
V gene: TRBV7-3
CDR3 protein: CASSLTAGHGYTF
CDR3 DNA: TGTGCCAGCAGCTTAACAGCGGGCCATGGCTACACCTTC

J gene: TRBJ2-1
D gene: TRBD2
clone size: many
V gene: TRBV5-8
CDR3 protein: CASSFGGVHEQFF
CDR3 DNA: TGTGCCAGCAGCTTTGGGGGGGTCCATGAGCAGTTCTTC

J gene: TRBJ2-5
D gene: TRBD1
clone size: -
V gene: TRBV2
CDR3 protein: CAAQGARTTQYF
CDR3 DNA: TGTGCCGCCCAGGGGGCTAGGACGACCCAGTACTTC

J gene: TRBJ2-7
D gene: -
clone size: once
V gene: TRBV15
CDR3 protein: CATSRGGSPGEQYF
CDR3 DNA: TGTGCCACCAGCAGAGGAGGTAGCCCTGGCGAGCAGTACTTC

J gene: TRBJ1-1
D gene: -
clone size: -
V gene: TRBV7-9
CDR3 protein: CASSLEMSGDTEAFF
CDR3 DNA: TGTGCCAGCAGCTTAGAAATGAGCGGGGACACTGAAGCTTTCTTT

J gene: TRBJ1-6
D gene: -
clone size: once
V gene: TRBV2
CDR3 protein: CASSPPPAWATGLDF
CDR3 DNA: TGTGCCAGCAGCCCCCCGCCGGCATGGGCTACCGGGCTCGACTTT

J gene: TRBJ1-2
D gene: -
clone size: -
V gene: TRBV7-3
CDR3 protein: CASRRQADPIDGYTF
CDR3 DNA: TGTGCCAGCAGAAGACAGGCCGACCCCATTGATGGCTACACCTTC

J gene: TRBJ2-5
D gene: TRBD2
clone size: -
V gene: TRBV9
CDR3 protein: CASSVGLADQETQYF
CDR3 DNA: TGTGCCAGCAGCGTCGGACTAGCGGACCAAGAGACCCAGTACTTC

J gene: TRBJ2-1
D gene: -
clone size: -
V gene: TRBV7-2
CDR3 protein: CASSWADGTNAQFF
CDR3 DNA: TGTGCCAGCAGTTGGGCGGATGGTACCAATGCGCAGTTCTTC

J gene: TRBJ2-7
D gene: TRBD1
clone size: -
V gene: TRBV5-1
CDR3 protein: CASSLRVTGNEQYF
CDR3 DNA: TGTGCCAGCAGCTTACGTGTGACAGGGAACGAGCAGTACTTC

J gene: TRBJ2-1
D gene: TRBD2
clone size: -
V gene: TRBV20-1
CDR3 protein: CSASIGRAVIEQFF
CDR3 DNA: TGCAGTGCTAGCATCGGGAGGGCTGTTATTGAGCAGTTCTTC

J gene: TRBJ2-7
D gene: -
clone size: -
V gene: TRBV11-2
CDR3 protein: CASSLYTGTYEQYF
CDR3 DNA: TGTGCCAGCAGCTTATACACCGGTACCTACGAGCAGTACTTC

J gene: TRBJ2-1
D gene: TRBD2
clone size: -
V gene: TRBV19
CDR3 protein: CASSIAGEHNEQFF
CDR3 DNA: TGTGCCAGCAGTATAGCGGGAGAGCACAATGAGCAGTTCTTC

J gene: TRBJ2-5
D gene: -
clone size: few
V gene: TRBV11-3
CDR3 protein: CATSRDLTQETQYF
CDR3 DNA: TGTGCCACCAGCAGAGATCTGACACAAGAGACCCAGTACTTC

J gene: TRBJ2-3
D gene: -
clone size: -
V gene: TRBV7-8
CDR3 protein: CASSLVVSRKKRTDTQYF
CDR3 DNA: TGTGCCAGCAGCTTAGTAGTTAGCCGGAAGAAAAGGACAGATACGCAGTATTTT

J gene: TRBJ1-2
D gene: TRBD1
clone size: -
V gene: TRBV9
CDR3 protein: CASSVQRTGGAGDYGYTF
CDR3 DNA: TGTGCCAGCAGCGTCCAGCGGACAGGGGGCGCGGGGGACTATGGCTACACCTTC

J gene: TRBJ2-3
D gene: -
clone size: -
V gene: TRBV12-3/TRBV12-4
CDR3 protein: CASSVRDSRNHPQYF
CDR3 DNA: TGTGCCAGCAGCGTCCGGGACTCGAGAAATCATCCCCAGTATTTT

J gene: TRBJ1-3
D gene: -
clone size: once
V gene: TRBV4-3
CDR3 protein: CASSQDYAGGSGNTIYF
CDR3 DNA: TGCGCCAGCAGCCAAGATTATGCGGGGGGAAGTGGAAACACCATATATTTT

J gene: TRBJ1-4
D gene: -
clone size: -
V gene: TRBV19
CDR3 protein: CASSTQYATNEKLFF
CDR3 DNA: TGTGCCAGTAGTACCCAGTATGCAACTAATGAAAAACTGTTTTTT

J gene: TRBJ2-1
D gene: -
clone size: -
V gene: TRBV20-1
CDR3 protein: CSASSGRPSYNAQFF
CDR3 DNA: TGCAGTGCTAGCTCCGGGAGACCCTCCTACAATGCGCAGTTCTTC

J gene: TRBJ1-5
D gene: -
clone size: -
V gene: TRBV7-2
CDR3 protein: CASSLSGSADHGYF
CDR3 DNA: TGTGCCAGCAGCTTGTCGGGGAGCGCCGACCATGGCTACTTT

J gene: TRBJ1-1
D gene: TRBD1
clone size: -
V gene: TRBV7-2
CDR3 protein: CASSGQGGGNTEAFF
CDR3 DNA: TGTGCCAGCAGTGGACAGGGGGGGGGGAACACGGAAGCTTTCTTT

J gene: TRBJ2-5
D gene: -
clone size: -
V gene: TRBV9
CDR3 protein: CASSGEAKPSGRDF
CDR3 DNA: TGTGCCAGCAGCGGAGAAGCCAAGCCCTCAGGCCGGGACTTC

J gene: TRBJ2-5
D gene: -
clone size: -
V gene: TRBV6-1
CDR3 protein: CASKVGGPGTQYF
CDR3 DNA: TGTGCCAGCAAGGTGGGGGGGCCTGGGACCCAGTACTTC

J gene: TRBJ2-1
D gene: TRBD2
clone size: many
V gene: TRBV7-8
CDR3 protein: CASSLTSGDAYNEQFF
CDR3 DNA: TGTGCCAGCAGCTTAACTAGCGGGGACGCCTACAATGAGCAGTTCTTC

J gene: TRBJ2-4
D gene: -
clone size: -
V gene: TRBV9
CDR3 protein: CASSPWSSGNIQYF
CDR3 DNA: TGTGCCAGCAGCCCCTGGAGCTCTGGGAACATTCAGTACTTC

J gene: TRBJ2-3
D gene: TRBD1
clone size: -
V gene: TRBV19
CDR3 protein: CASRGQNTDTQYF
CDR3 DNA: TGTGCCAGTAGGGGACAGAACACAGATACGCAGTATTTT

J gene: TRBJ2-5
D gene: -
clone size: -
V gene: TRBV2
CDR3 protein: CASSDGGGSQESLDF
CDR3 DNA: TGTGCCAGCAGTGATGGAGGGGGGTCTCAGGAGTCCTTGGACTTC

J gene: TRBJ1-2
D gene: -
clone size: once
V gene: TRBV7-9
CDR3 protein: CASSLTGSYGADVTF
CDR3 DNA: TGTGCCAGCAGCTTGACGGGTAGCTACGGGGCTGACGTCACCTTC

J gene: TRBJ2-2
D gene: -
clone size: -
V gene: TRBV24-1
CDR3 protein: CATLAGEAGELFF
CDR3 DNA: TGTGCCACCTTGGCAGGCGAGGCGGGGGAGCTGTTTTTT

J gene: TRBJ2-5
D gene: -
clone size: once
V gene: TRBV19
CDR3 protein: CASSLWVLRGRETAHF
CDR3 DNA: TGTGCCAGCAGCCTCTGGGTTCTTCGGGGAAGGGAGACGGCGCACTTC